This is a list of T cell receptor beta chains from one sample in a study of neurological immune-mediated disorders. TCRdb re-called the 5' RACE reads through MiXCR, storing one row per CDR3 protein. The sample carries under 50,000 distinct CDR3 sequences, roughly 14% recorded once. The sample taken for sequencing was PBMCs. The receptors here all came from a male donor with HTLV-1-associated myelopathy (HAM/TSP). The CDR3 runs from the conserved cysteine through the conserved F or W. Fields, in order: clone size, J gene, V gene, CDR3 protein. Clone sizes are given selectively: once, few, many, or a class where the clone is expanded.

clone_size: many
j_call: TRBJ1-6
v_call: TRBV4-3
cdr3_aa: CASSQTTQDSPLHF

clone_size: few
j_call: TRBJ2-7
v_call: TRBV7-7
cdr3_aa: CASSPGQGNYEQYF

clone_size: many
j_call: TRBJ2-5
v_call: TRBV3-1
cdr3_aa: CASSQGQGFPETQYF

clone_size: few
j_call: TRBJ2-7
v_call: TRBV28
cdr3_aa: CASMVTGGTYEQYF

clone_size: many
j_call: TRBJ2-7
v_call: TRBV7-2
cdr3_aa: CASSFPPELGFPSYEQYF

clone_size: many
j_call: TRBJ1-1
v_call: TRBV11-3
cdr3_aa: CASSNDLAGAGAFF

clone_size: .
j_call: TRBJ1-4
v_call: TRBV19
cdr3_aa: CASSGTVANEKLFF

clone_size: .
j_call: TRBJ2-7
v_call: TRBV4-1
cdr3_aa: CASSQPTGIDEQYF

clone_size: .
j_call: TRBJ1-2
v_call: TRBV9
cdr3_aa: CASSAGTRNYGYTF

clone_size: many
j_call: TRBJ2-1
v_call: TRBV5-1
cdr3_aa: CASSLAPGLRNNEQFF

clone_size: .
j_call: TRBJ2-1
v_call: TRBV18
cdr3_aa: CASSPDRKRNEQFF

clone_size: many
j_call: TRBJ1-1
v_call: TRBV7-2
cdr3_aa: CASSSHQGWTEAFF

clone_size: many
j_call: TRBJ2-5
v_call: TRBV7-9
cdr3_aa: CASSPTSGVGSGTQYF

clone_size: few
j_call: TRBJ1-1
v_call: TRBV3-1
cdr3_aa: CASSQAGNTEAFF

clone_size: many
j_call: TRBJ1-5
v_call: TRBV7-2
cdr3_aa: CASSLDASSNQPQHF

clone_size: many
j_call: TRBJ2-3
v_call: TRBV27
cdr3_aa: CASSPGLGTDTQYF

clone_size: many
j_call: TRBJ2-1
v_call: TRBV24-1
cdr3_aa: CATSDFRGGTPRNYNEQFF

clone_size: many
j_call: TRBJ1-1
v_call: TRBV10-3
cdr3_aa: CAISERWEDTEAFF

clone_size: many
j_call: TRBJ1-2
v_call: TRBV20-1
cdr3_aa: CSARTSDYTF

clone_size: many
j_call: TRBJ2-1
v_call: TRBV20-1
cdr3_aa: CSAREAPSSYNEQFF

clone_size: many
j_call: TRBJ1-1
v_call: TRBV20-1
cdr3_aa: CSASAGSLGGAFF

clone_size: many
j_call: TRBJ1-6
v_call: TRBV20-1
cdr3_aa: CSAPVAGQGNSPLHF

clone_size: .
j_call: TRBJ1-1
v_call: TRBV27
cdr3_aa: CASRPMTDMNTEAFF

clone_size: many
j_call: TRBJ2-7
v_call: TRBV5-8
cdr3_aa: CASSPGDTSYEQYF

clone_size: many
j_call: TRBJ1-2
v_call: TRBV5-5
cdr3_aa: CASSLYEYGYTF

clone_size: many
j_call: TRBJ2-7
v_call: TRBV28
cdr3_aa: CASSLPLGVGVDEQYF

clone_size: many
j_call: TRBJ1-5
v_call: TRBV20-1
cdr3_aa: CSALPDRLRNQPQHF